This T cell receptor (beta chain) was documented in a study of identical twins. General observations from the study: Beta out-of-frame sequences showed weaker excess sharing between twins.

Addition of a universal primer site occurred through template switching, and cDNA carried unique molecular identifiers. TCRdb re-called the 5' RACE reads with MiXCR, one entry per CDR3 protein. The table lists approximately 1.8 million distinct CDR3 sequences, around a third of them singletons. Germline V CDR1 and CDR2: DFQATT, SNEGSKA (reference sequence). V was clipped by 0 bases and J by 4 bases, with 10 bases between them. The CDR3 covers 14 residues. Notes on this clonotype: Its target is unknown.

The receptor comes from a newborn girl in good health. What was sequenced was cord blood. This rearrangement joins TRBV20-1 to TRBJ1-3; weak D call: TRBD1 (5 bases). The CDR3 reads CSARDGGGGNTIYF. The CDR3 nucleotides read TGCAGTGCTAGAGATGGGGGAGGCGGAAACACCATATATTTT.